This T cell receptor (beta chain) was recovered during a study of control samples from healthy donors and cancer patients. Profiling relied on immunoSEQ multiplex PCR, and the TCRdb table lists in-frame clones only, not all of them. The sample lists roughly 100,000 clones; about 91% were seen once. The clonotype originates from a woman aged 18-29 years in good health. The sequencing sample was made of blood.

Here the CDR3 DNA reads TGTGCCAGCAGCTTTGACACGGCGTGGGGGGAGGGAGAGACCCAGTACTTC. This gives the protein CASSFDTAWGEGETQYF. The chain is built from TRBV7-9 and TRBJ2-5, with 7 bases lining up with TRBD2. Trimming removed 3 bases from V and 4 bases from J; junction bases left unmatched: 14. Germline values: CDR1 SEHNR, CDR2 FQNEAQ (reference sequence). This CDR3 has 17 residues.